These 18 T cell receptor beta chains were sequenced from one sample in a study of shared clonotypes between healthy human individuals. The naive CD8 population came from CD45RO-negative cells selected for CCR7, without terminally differentiated effector memory CD45RA+ cells. Clones were sequenced by immunoSEQ multiplex PCR, and TCRdb holds only the in-frame ones, with some missing. The data show approximately 740,000 clones, with over 90% seen just once and around 24% held by the top ten. Sequenced: naive CD8+ T cells sorted from blood. These TCRs come from a man in his thirties or forties in good health.

CDR3 bases: TGTGCCAGCAAGTCGGGGCCCTTAGCCAAAAACATTCAGTACTTC. Translating it yields CASKSGPLAKNIQYF. The chain couples TRBV6-1 to TRBJ2-4; perhaps D is TRBD1 or TRBD2 (5 bases each). CDR1 MNHNS and CDR2 SASEGT come from the germline V gene. The V and J ends lost 7 bases and 0 bases respectively, with 13 bases between them. This CDR3 comprises 15 residues.

The chain has TRBV9 and TRBJ2-5; D tentatively reads TRBD1 or TRBD2 (5 bases each). Between the trimmed V and J ends, which lost 2 bases and 4 bases, there was a span of 15 bases. Looked up from germline, CDR1 is SGDLS and CDR2 is YYNGEE. CDR3 length: 15 amino acids. The CDR3 loop reads CASSVWGSGRETQYF. The CDR3 nucleotides are TGTGCCAGCAGCGTTTGGGGGAGTGGTAGAGAGACCCAGTACTTC.

This chain joins TRBV7-2 and TRBJ2-1; D remains ambiguous. CDR1 is SGHTA and CDR2 is FQGNSA in the germline V gene. V lost 2 bases, J lost 4 bases, and 21 bases lay in between. This CDR3 spans 18 amino acids. As DNA, the CDR3 is TGTGCCAGCAGCTTACCCTCCCGGCGGTCCAACAATTACAATGAGCAGTTCTTC. This sequence encodes CASSLPSRRSNNYNEQFF.

V and J are TRBV5-4 and TRBJ2-5, with D possibly being TRBD1 (6 bases). This CDR3 comprises 15 residues. CDR1 SGHNT and CDR2 YYREEE come from the germline V gene (reference sequence). With 1 base removed from V and 5 bases from J, the gap between germline ends came to 15 bases. The DNA of the CDR3 is TGTGCCAGCAGCTTGAGGGGACAAGGGATTGAGACCCAGTACTTC. Its translation is CASSLRGQGIETQYF.

V usage is TRBV7-2 and J usage is TRBJ2-1, with D tentatively TRBD1 or TRBD2 (5 bases each). The CDR3 consists of 14 residues. Trimming shortened V by 5 bases and J by 8 bases, and 16 bases separated the two germline ends. Per germline, CDR1 SGHTA and CDR2 FQGNSA. This chain's CDR3 is CASSQQKGRDEQFF. The CDR3 coding sequence is TGTGCCAGCAGCCAACAGAAGGGGAGAGATGAGCAGTTCTTC.

This sequence joins TRBV5-4 and TRBJ2-1; D tentatively fits TRBD1 or TRBD2 (5 bases each). The CDR3 is 13 residues long. The V end was cut by 2 bases, the J end by 6 bases, with 9 bases between. Per the germline V gene, CDR1 is SGHNT and CDR2 is YYREEE (reference sequence). CDR3 residues: CASSFEGTNEQFF. In DNA form, the CDR3 reads TGTGCCAGCAGCTTTGAAGGGACCAATGAGCAGTTCTTC.

The chain joins TRBV7-9 to TRBJ2-7, with D possibly matching TRBD1 (6 bases). Germline values: CDR1 SEHNR, CDR2 FQNEAQ (reference sequence). With 2 bases removed from V and 4 bases from J, the gap between germline ends came to 9 bases. The CDR3 is 13 amino acids. This CDR3 is CASSLPQGYEQYF. Written as DNA, the CDR3 is TGTGCCAGCAGCTTACCACAGGGTTACGAGCAGTACTTC. Looking up the rest from reference TRBV7-9 and TRBJ2-7 gives the full variable domain: DTGVSQNPRHKITKRGQNVTFRCDPISEHNRLYWYRQTLGQGPEFLTYFQNEAQLEKSRLLSDRFSAERPKGSFSTLEIQRTEQGDSAMYLCASSLPQGYEQYFGPGTRLTVT.

The chain has TRBV27 and TRBJ1-1; no clear D gene. This CDR3 has 14 residues. The V end lost 6 bases, the J end lost 4 bases, and 15 bases lay between the germline ends. CDR1 is MNHEY, CDR2 SMNVEV, per germline (reference sequence). The CDR3 reads CASSVTVSGTEAFF. The CDR3 DNA reads TGTGCCAGCAGCGTTACAGTATCGGGCACTGAAGCTTTCTTT.

This chain uses TRBV7-6 with TRBJ1-2; 7 nucleotides line up with TRBD1. Germline lookup yields CDR1 SGHVS and CDR2 FNYEAQ. This CDR3 contains 18 residues. With 1 base clipped from V and 2 bases from J, the junction kept 13 bases outside the gene matches. The CDR3 loop is CASSLGHWDSEWNYGYTF. The CDR3 DNA reads as TGTGCCAGCAGCTTAGGGCATTGGGACAGCGAATGGAACTATGGCTACACCTTC.

The J gene is TRBJ2-5, the V gene TRBV19; D is unresolved. The germline V and J ends were trimmed by 3 bases and 3 bases, with 8 bases remaining between them. This CDR3 has 13 residues. The germline gives CDR1 LNHDA, CDR2 SQIVND (reference sequence). This CDR3 is CASSIVRKETQYF. CDR3 nucleotide sequence: TGTGCCAGTAGTATCGTCAGGAAAGAGACCCAGTACTTC.

V usage is TRBV7-2 and J usage is TRBJ1-2; weak D call: TRBD1 (6 bases). V gave up 5 bases and J gave up 4 bases, with 11 bases separating them. Germline-derived CDR1 and CDR2 are SGHTA and FQGNSA. The CDR3 is 13 residues long. CDR3 region: CASSRGHIYGYTF. For the CDR3, the DNA is TGTGCCAGCAGCCGGGGACATATCTATGGCTACACCTTC.

V is TRBV4-1 and J is TRBJ2-7; 10 bases align to TRBD2. The CDR3 has 17 amino acids. Germline CDR1 is MGHRA and CDR2 is YSYEKL. With V trimmed by 11 bases and J by 3 bases, 19 bases remained unmatched. The CDR3 spells CASQPSPAGGLNYEQYF. As DNA, the CDR3 is TGCGCCTCCCAGCCAAGTCCAGCGGGAGGGTTGAACTACGAGCAGTACTTC.

The rearrangement joins TRBV29-1 to TRBJ2-1; no clear D. The germline V and J ends were trimmed by 6 bases and 8 bases, with 20 bases remaining between them. This CDR3 spans 14 amino acids. Germline CDR1 reads SQVTM; CDR2 reads ANQGSEA. This CDR3 reads CSVGPPLRPDEQFF. The CDR3 DNA reads as TGCAGCGTCGGCCCACCCCTCAGGCCTGATGAGCAGTTCTTC.

The chain links TRBV4-1 to TRBJ2-2; D is ambiguous. This CDR3 spans 17 amino acids. V was clipped by 3 bases and J by 2 bases, with 16 bases between them. Germline lookup yields CDR1 MGHRA and CDR2 YSYEKL. The CDR3 nucleotides read TGCGCCAGCAGCCAGATAGCAGGAACGGTTAACACCGGGGAGCTGTTTTTT. Translated, it gives CASSQIAGTVNTGELFF.

As to this clone: Within the sample, other DNA sequences also encode this same CDR3. This chain connects TRBV20-1 to TRBJ2-1; D is unresolved. V lost 3 bases and J 4 bases, leaving 4 bases between the germline ends. Germline CDR1 is DFQATT and CDR2 is SNEGSKA (reference sequence). The CDR3 runs to 11 residues. CDR3 protein: CSASEYNEQFF. The CDR3 DNA is TGCAGTGCTAGCGAGTACAATGAGCAGTTCTTC.

V and J are TRBV5-6 and TRBJ2-7, with D maybe TRBD2 (8 bases). The germline gives CDR1 SGHDT, CDR2 YYEEEE. The CDR3 contains 14 residues. V shed 4 bases and J shed 5 bases, with 16 bases lying between them. The CDR3: CASSREGALDEQYF. The CDR3 bases are TGTGCCAGCAGCCGGGAGGGGGCACTCGACGAGCAGTACTTC.

The CDR3 loop is CSVEVGGDGTDTQYF. CDR3 nucleotide sequence: TGCAGCGTCGAGGTGGGGGGCGATGGCACAGATACGCAGTATTTT. V gene TRBV29-1 combines with J gene TRBJ2-3; D is tentatively TRBD1 or TRBD2 (6 bases each). The CDR3 is made up of 15 amino acids. The V gene lost 6 bases and the J gene lost 1 base, with 17 bases spanning the gap. Germline assignment: CDR1 SQVTM and CDR2 ANQGSEA.

The gene calls are TRBV5-6 and TRBJ2-3; D remains ambiguous. Germline values: CDR1 SGHDT, CDR2 YYEEEE. This CDR3 spans 12 amino acids. Trimming left V 0 bases short and J 6 bases short, with 5 bases between. CDR3 sequence reads: CASSLVRDTQYF. The CDR3 region has the DNA TGTGCCAGCAGCTTGGTCCGGGATACGCAGTATTTT.